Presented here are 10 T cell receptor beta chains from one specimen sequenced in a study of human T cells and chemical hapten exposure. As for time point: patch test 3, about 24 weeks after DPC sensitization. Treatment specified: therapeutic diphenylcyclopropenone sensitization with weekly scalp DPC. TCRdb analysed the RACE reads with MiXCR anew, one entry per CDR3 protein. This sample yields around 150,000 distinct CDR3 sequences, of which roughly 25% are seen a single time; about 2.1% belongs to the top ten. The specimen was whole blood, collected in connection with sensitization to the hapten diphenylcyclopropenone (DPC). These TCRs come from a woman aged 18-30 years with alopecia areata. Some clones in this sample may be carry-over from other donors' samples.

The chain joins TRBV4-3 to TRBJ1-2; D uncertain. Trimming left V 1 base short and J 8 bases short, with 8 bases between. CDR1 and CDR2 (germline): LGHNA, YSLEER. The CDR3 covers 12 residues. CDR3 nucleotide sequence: TGCGCCAGCAGCCAAGTAGGCGGGGGCTACACCTTC. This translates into CASSQVGGGYTF.

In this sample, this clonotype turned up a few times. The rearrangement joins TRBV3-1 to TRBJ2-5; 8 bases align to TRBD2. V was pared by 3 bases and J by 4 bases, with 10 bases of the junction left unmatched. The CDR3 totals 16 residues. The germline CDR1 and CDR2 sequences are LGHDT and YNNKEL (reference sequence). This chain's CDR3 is CASSQAKAGGLETQYF. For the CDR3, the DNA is TGTGCCAGCAGCCAGGCCAAGGCGGGGGGCCTAGAGACCCAGTACTTC.

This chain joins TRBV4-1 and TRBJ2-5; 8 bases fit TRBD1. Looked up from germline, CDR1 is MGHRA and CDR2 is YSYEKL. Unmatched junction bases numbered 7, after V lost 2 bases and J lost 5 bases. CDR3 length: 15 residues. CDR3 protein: CASSQRDRGSETQYF. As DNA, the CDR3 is TGCGCCAGCAGCCAACGCGACAGGGGATCCGAGACCCAGTACTTC.

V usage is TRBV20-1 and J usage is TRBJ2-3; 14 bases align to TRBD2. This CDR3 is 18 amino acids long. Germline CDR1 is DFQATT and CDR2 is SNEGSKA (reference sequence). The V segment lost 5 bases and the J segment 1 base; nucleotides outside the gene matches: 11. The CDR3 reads CSAQGLAGATSRTDTQYF. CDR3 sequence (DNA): TGCAGTGCTCAGGGACTAGCGGGGGCAACTTCTCGCACAGATACGCAGTATTTT.

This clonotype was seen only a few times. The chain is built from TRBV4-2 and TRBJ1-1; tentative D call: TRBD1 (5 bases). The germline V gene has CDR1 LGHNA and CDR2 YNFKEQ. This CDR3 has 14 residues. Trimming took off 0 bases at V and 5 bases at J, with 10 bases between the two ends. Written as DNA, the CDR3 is TGTGCCAGCAGCCAAGAGGGGCAGTTTACTGAAGCTTTCTTT. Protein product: CASSQEGQFTEAFF.

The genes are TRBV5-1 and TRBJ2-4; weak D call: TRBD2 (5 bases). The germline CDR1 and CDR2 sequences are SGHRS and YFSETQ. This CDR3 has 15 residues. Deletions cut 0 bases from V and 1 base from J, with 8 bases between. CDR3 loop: CASSLASGAKNIQYF. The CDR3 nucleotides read TGCGCCAGCAGCTTGGCCTCGGGGGCCAAAAACATTCAGTACTTC.

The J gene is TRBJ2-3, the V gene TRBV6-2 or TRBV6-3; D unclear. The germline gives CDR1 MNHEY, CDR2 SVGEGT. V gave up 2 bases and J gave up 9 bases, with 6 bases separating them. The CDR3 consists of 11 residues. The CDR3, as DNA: TGTGCCAGCAGTTACGAGGTCACGCAGTATTTT. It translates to CASSYEVTQYF.

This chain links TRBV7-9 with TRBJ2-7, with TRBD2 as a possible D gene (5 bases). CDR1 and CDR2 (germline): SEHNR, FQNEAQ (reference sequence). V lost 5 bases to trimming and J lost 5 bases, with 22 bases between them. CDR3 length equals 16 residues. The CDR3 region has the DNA TGTGCCAGCAGCCCCCGGTTGAGCCCGGGAAAGGACGAGCAGTACTTC. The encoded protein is CASSPRLSPGKDEQYF. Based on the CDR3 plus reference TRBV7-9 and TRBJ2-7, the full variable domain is DTGVSQNPRHKITKRGQNVTFRCDPISEHNRLYWYRQTLGQGPEFLTYFQNEAQLEKSRLLSDRFSAERPKGSFSTLEIQRTEQGDSAMYLCASSPRLSPGKDEQYFGPGTRLTVT.

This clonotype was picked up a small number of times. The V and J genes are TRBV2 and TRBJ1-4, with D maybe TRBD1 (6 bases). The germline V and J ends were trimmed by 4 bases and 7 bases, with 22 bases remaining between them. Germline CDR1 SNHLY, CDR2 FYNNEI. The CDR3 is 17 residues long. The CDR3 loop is CASSARKTGLVREKLFF. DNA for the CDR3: TGTGCCAGCAGTGCTCGGAAAACAGGGCTTGTTCGTGAAAAACTGTTTTTT.

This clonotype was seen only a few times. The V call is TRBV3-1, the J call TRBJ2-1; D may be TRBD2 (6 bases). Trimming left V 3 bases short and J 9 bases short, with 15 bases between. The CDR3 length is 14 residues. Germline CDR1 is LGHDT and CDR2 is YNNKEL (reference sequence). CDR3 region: CASSQEGRWVEQFF. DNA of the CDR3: TGTGCCAGCAGCCAGGAGGGAAGATGGGTTGAGCAGTTCTTC.